This is a list of T cell receptor beta chains from one sample in a study of cytomegalovirus exposure and HLA in healthy donors. TCRdb's table, derived via immunoSEQ multiplex PCR, lists solely in-frame clones and lacks some. The sample has roughly 150,000 clones; approximately 84% are singletons. Sequenced material: PBMCs. These receptors came from a woman aged 40 to 49 in good health and CMV-seropositive. Each CDR3 is given with its conserved first and last residue. D genes are given only for firm matches. Size values are once, few and many counts, or a class for expanded clones, and some rows have none.

clone size	V gene	D gene	J gene	CDR3 DNA	CDR3 protein
-	TRBV19	-	TRBJ2-3	TGTGCCACCAAGACCGGGACTTTCTCAGATACGCAGTATTTT	CATKTGTFSDTQYF
-	TRBV5-4	-	TRBJ2-3	TGTGCCAGCAGCGCGGATGGCGGGGTAGGGCTTCTTACGCAGTATTTT	CASSADGGVGLLTQYF
few	TRBV6-5	-	TRBJ1-2	TGTGCCAGCAGCCACCCACAATATGGCTACACCTTC	CASSHPQYGYTF
-	TRBV7-9	TRBD1	TRBJ1-6	TGTGCCAGCAGACTAACAGGGGTTGGATCACCCCTCCACTTT	CASRLTGVGSPLHF
-	TRBV5-4	-	TRBJ1-2	TGTGCCAGCAGGGACATCTCAGGGTCCTATGGCTACACCTTC	CASRDISGSYGYTF
-	TRBV30	TRBD1	TRBJ1-1	TGTGCCTGGAGTACAGGGGGTCCTGAAGCTTTCTTT	CAWSTGGPEAFF
-	TRBV7-9	-	TRBJ1-2	TGTGCCAGCAGCTTAGAAGGACTCAGCTATGGCTACACCTTC	CASSLEGLSYGYTF
-	TRBV4-3	-	TRBJ2-3	TGCGCCAGCAGCCAAGGCCTAGCGCCCACGCAGTATTTT	CASSQGLAPTQYF
few	TRBV18	-	TRBJ1-1	TGTGCCAGCTCACAACTTCCGGGGAACACTGAAGCTTTCTTT	CASSQLPGNTEAFF
-	TRBV9	-	TRBJ1-1	TGTGCCAGCAGCGTGTTTATGGCAGGCATGAACACTGAAGCTTTCTTT	CASSVFMAGMNTEAFF
-	TRBV7-9	TRBD1	TRBJ1-1	TGTGCCAGCAGCTTAATTGACGCAGGGGGTCGTTTCTTT	CASSLIDAGGRFF
few	TRBV4-1	-	TRBJ1-2	TGCGCCAGCAGCCCCGGACAGAACTATGGCTACACCTTC	CASSPGQNYGYTF
-	TRBV4-2	TRBD2	TRBJ2-7	TGTGCCAGCAGCAGAACAGCGGGGGCCGCCTACGAGCAGTACTTC	CASSRTAGAAYEQYF
-	TRBV30	-	TRBJ2-7	TGTGCCTGGAGGGTCAGCTCCTACGAGCAGTACTTC	CAWRVSSYEQYF
once	TRBV19	-	TRBJ2-4	TGTGCCAGTAGTATCCAAGGGGCTATCAAAAACATTCAGTACTTC	CASSIQGAIKNIQYF
once	TRBV30	-	TRBJ2-5	TGTGCCTGGTCGACGAGAGGCTCACGGGGGAGGGAGACCCAGTACTTC	CAWSTRGSRGRETQYF
-	TRBV30	-	TRBJ2-6	TGTGCCTGGAGCCGACTTTCCTCTGGGGCCAACGTCCTGACTTTC	CAWSRLSSGANVLTF
once	TRBV4-1	TRBD1	TRBJ1-2	TGCGCCAGCAGCCAGGTCGTTCCGGGACAGCTCTATGGCTACACCTTC	CASSQVVPGQLYGYTF
once	TRBV7-3	TRBD2	TRBJ2-2	TGTGCCAGCAGGCGAGAAGCGGGGGGGTCCGGGGAGCTGTTTTTT	CASRREAGGSGELFF
-	TRBV7-6	TRBD2	TRBJ2-3	TGTGCCAGCAGCTCTCTAGCGGGGGGGTCGGGCACAGATACGCAGTATTTT	CASSSLAGGSGTDTQYF
-	TRBV29-1	TRBD2	TRBJ2-1	TGCAGCGTCCAAGGGGCTAGCGGGGGTTACAATGAGCAGTTCTTC	CSVQGASGGYNEQFF
-	TRBV6-5	TRBD1	TRBJ2-1	TGTGCCAGCAGTTCACGGGACAGGCAGTTCTTC	CASSSRDRQFF
-	TRBV5-6	TRBD1	TRBJ1-2	TGTGCCAGCAGCTTGCCAGGGGGCGCTCGGTATGGCTACACCTTC	CASSLPGGARYGYTF
-	TRBV2	-	TRBJ2-1	TGTGCCAGCAGTGATCAACTCGATGAGCAGTTCTTC	CASSDQLDEQFF
-	TRBV5-1	-	TRBJ2-2	TGCGCCAGCAGATTCGATCAGAACGGGGCCGGGGAGCTGTTTTTT	CASRFDQNGAGELFF
-	TRBV28	TRBD2	TRBJ2-3	TGTGCCAGCAGTTCCTGGATAAGCGGGGGGGCCGAGGGGGGGACAGATACGCAGTATTTT	CASSSWISGGAEGGTDTQYF
few	TRBV29-1	-	TRBJ2-3	TGCAGCGTTGAACCCCCCCAGACAGATACGCAGTATTTT	CSVEPPQTDTQYF
-	TRBV5-6	-	TRBJ1-4	TGTGCCAGCAGCTTGGCCTCGAGTGAAAAACTGTTTTTT	CASSLASSEKLFF